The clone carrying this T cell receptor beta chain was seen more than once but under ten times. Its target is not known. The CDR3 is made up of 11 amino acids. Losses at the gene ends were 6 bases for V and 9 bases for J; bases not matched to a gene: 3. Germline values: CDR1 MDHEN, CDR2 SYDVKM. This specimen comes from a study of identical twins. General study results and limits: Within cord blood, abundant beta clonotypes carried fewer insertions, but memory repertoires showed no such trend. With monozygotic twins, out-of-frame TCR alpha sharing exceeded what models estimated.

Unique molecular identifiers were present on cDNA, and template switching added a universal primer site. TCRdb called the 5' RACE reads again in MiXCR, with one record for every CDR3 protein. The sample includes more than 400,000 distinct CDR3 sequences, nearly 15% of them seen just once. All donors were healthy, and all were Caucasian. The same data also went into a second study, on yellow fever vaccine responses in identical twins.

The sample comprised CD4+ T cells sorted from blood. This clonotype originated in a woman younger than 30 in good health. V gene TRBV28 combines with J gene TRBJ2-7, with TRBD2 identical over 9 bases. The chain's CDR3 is CASSPAGGQYF. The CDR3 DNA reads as TGTGCCAGCAGCCCAGCGGGAGGGCAGTACTTC.